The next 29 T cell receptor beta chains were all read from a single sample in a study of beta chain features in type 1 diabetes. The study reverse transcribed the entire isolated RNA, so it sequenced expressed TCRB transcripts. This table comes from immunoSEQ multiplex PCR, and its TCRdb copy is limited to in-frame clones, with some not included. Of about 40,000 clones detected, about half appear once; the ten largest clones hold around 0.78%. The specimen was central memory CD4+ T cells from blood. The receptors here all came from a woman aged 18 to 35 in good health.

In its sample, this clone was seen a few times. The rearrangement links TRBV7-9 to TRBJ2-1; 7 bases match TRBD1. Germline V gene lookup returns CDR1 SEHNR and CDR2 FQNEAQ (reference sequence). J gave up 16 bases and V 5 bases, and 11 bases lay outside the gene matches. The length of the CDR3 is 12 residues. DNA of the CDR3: TGTGCCAGCAGCATTGACAGGGCTATCGAATTCTTC. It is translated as CASSIDRAIEFF. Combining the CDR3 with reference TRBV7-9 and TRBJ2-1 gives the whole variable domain DTGVSQNPRHKITKRGQNVTFRCDPISEHNRLYWYRQTLGQGPEFLTYFQNEAQLEKSRLLSDRFSAERPKGSFSTLEIQRTEQGDSAMYLCASSIDRAIEFFGPGTRLTVL.

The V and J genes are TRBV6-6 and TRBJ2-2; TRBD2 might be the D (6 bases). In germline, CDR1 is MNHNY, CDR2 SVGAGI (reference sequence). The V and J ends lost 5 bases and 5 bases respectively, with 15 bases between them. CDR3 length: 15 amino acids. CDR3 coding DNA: TGTGCCAGCAGTACGCGGCTGGCGGGGACCGGGGAGCTGTTTTTT. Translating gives CASSTRLAGTGELFF.

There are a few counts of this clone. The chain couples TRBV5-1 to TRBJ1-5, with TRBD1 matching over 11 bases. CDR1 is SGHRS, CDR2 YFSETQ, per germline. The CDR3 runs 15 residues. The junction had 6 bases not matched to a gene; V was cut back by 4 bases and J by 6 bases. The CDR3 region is CASSPGQGESQPQHF. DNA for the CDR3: TGCGCCAGCAGCCCGGGACAGGGGGAGAGTCAGCCCCAGCATTTT. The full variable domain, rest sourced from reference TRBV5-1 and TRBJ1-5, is KAGVTQTPRYLIKTRGQQVTLSCSPISGHRSVSWYQQTPGQGLQFLFEYFSETQRNKGNFPGRFSGRQFSNSRSEMNVSTLELGDSALYLCASSPGQGESQPQHFGDGTRLSIL.

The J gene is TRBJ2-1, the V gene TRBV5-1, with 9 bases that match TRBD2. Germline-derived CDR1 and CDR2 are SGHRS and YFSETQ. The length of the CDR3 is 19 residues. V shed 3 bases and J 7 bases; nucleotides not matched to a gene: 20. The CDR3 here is CASSWRLAGSSSFGNEQFF. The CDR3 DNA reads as TGCGCCAGCAGCTGGAGGCTAGCGGGATCCTCGAGCTTCGGGAATGAGCAGTTCTTC.

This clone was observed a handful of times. CDR3 bases: TGTGCCAGCAGCCGGGGACAGGGATTGTATAATGAAAAACTGTTTTTT. Protein: CASSRGQGLYNEKLFF. V usage is TRBV7-9 and J usage is TRBJ1-4, with TRBD1 identical over 9 bases. This CDR3 has 16 amino acids. V lost 5 bases and J lost 4; bases outside the gene matches: 8. From germline, CDR1 is SEHNR and CDR2 FQNEAQ (reference sequence).

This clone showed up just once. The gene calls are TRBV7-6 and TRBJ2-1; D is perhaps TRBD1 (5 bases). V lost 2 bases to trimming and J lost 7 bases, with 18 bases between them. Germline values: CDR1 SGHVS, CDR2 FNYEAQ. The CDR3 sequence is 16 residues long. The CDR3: CASSLKASRVSNEQFF. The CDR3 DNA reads TGTGCCAGCAGCTTAAAGGCCTCCAGGGTCTCGAATGAGCAGTTCTTC.

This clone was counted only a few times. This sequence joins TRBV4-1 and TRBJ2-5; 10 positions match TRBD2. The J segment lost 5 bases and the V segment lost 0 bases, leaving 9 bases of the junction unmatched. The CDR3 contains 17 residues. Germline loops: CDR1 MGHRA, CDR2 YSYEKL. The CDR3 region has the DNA TGCGCCAGCAGCCAAGATTTTCCCCTAGCGGGAGTTGAGACCCAGTACTTC. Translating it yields CASSQDFPLAGVETQYF.

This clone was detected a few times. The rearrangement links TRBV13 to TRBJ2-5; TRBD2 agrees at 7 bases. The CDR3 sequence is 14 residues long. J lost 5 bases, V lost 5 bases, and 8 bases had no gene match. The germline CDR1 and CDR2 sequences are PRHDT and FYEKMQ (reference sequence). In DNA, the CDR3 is TGTGCCAGCAGCCGCTGGGGGGGGTTGGAGACCCAGTACTTC. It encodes CASSRWGGLETQYF. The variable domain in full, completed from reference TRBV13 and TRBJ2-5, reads AAGVIQSPRHLIKEKRETATLKCYPIPRHDTVYWYQQGPGQDPQFLISFYEKMQSDKGSIPDRFSAQQFSDYHSELNMSSLELGDSALYFCASSRWGGLETQYFGPGTRLLVL.

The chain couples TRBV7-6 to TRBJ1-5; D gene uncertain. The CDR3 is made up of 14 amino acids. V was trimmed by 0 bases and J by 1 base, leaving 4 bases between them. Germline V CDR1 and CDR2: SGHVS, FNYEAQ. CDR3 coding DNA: TGTGCCAGCAGCTTAGCCAGAAGCAATCAGCCCCAGCATTTT. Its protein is CASSLARSNQPQHF.

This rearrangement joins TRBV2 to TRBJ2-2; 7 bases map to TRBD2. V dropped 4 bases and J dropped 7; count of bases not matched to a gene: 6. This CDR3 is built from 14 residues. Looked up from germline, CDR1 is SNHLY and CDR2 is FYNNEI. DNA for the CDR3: TGTGCCAGCAGTGCGTACCGGGAGGACGGGGAGCTGTTTTTT. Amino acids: CASSAYREDGELFF.

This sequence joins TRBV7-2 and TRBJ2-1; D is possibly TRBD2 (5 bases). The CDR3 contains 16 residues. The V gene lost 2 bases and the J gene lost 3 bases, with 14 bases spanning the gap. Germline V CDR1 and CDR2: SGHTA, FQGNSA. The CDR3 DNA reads TGTGCCAGCAGCTTAATTTCTGGGGAGCTCTACAATGAGCAGTTCTTC. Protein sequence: CASSLISGELYNEQFF.

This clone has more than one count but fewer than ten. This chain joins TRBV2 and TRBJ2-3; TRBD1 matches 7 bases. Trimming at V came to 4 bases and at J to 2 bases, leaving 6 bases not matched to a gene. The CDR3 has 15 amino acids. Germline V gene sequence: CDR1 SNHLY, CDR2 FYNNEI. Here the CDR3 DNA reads TGTGCCAGCAGTGCTTGGGGACAGAACACAGATACGCAGTATTTT. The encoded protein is CASSAWGQNTDTQYF.

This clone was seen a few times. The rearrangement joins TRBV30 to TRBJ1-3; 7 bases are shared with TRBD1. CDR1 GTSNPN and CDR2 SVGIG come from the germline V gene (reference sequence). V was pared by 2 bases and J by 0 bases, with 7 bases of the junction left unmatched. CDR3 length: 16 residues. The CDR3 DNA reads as TGTGCCTGGAGTACGGGACAGATAAGCTCTGGAAACACCATATATTTT. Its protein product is CAWSTGQISSGNTIYF.

For the CDR3, the DNA is TGCGCCAGCAGCTTGGACGGCCAGGGAAACAATGAGCAGTTCTTC. Protein: CASSLDGQGNNEQFF. J is TRBJ2-1 and V is TRBV5-1, with D perhaps TRBD1 (5 bases). The CDR3 spans 15 residues. The V end lost 0 bases, the J end lost 5 bases, and 12 bases lay between the germline ends. CDR1 and CDR2 from the germline V gene are SGHRS and YFSETQ.

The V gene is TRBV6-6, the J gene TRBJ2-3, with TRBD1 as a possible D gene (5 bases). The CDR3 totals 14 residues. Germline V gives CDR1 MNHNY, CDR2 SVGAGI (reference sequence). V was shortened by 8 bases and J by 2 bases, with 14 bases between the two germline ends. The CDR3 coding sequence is TGTGCCAGCCAACCTCCAGGGTTCACAGATACGCAGTATTTT. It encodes CASQPPGFTDTQYF.

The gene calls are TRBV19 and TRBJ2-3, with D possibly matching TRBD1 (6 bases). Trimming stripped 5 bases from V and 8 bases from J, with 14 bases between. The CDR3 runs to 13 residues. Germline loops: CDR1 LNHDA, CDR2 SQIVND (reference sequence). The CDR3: CASSPRQVPTQYF. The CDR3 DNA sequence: TGTGCCAGTAGTCCCCGACAGGTTCCTACGCAGTATTTT.

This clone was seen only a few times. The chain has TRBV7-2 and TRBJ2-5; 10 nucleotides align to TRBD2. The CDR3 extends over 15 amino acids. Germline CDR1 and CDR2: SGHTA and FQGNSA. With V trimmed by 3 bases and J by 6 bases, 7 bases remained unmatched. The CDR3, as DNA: TGTGCCAGCAGCTTTCTGAGCGGGGGGGCGAAGACCCAGTACTTC. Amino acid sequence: CASSFLSGGAKTQYF.

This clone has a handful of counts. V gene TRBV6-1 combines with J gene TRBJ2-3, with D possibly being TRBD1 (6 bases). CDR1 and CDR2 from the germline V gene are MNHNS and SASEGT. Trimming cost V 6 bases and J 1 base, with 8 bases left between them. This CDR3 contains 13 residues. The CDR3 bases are TGTGCCAGCAGGGGGGCAGGCACAGATACGCAGTATTTT. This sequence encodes CASRGAGTDTQYF.

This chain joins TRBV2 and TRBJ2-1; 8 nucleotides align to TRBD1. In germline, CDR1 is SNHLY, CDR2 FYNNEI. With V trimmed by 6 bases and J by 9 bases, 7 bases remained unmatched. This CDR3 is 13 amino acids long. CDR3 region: CASRDRGLGEQFF. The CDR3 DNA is TGTGCCAGCAGAGACAGGGGATTGGGTGAGCAGTTCTTC.

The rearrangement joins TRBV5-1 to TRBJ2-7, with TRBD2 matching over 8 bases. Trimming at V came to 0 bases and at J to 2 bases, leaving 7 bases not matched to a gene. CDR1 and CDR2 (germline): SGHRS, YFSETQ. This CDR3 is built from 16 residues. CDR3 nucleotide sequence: TGCGCCAGCAGCTTGGTGGCTAGCGGGTTTACCTACGAGCAGTACTTC. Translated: CASSLVASGFTYEQYF.

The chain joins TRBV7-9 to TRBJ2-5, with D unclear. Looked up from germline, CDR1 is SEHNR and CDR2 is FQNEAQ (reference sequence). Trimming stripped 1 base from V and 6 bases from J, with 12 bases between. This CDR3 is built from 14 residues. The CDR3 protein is CASSLVLGRQTQYF. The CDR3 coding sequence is TGTGCCAGCAGCTTAGTACTGGGCAGGCAGACCCAGTACTTC.

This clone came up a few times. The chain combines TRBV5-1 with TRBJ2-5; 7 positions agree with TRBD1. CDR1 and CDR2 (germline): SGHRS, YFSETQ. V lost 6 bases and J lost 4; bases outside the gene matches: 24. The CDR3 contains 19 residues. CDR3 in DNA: TGCGCCAGCACCCCTTTAGGGAGCCGGTCGACAGGGAACGGAGAGACCCAGTACTTC. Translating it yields CASTPLGSRSTGNGETQYF.

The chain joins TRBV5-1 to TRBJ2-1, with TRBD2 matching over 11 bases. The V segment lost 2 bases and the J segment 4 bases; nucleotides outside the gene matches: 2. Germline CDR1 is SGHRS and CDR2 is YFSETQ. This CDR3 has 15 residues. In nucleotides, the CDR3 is TGCGCCAGCAGCTTCGGACTAGCGGGTTACAATGAGCAGTTCTTC. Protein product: CASSFGLAGYNEQFF.

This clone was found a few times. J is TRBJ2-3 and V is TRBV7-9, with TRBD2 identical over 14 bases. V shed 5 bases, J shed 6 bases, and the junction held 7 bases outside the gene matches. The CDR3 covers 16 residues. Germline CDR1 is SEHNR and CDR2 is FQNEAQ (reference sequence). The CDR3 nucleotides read TGTGCCAGCAGCGGACTAGCGGGAGGAGGGGCCGATACGCAGTATTTT. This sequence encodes CASSGLAGGGADTQYF.

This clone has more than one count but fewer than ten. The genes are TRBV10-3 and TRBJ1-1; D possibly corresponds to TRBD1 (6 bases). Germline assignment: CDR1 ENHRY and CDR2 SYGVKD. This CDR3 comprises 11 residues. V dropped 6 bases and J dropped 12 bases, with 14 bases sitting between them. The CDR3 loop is CAIRDSPRTFF. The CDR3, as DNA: TGTGCCATCAGGGACAGTCCGAGGACTTTCTTT.

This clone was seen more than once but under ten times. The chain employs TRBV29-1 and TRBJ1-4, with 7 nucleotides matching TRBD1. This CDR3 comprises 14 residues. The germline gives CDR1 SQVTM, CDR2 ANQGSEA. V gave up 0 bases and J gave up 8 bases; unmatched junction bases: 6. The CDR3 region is CSVEDERGREKLFF. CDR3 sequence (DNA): TGCAGCGTTGAAGATGAGAGGGGGCGGGAAAAACTGTTTTTT.

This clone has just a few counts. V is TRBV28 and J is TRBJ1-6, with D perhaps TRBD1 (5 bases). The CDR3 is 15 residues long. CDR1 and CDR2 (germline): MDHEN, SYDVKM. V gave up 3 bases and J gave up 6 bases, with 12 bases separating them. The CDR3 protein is CASSFQDTVNSPLHF. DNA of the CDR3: TGTGCCAGCAGTTTCCAGGACACCGTTAATTCACCCCTCCACTTT.

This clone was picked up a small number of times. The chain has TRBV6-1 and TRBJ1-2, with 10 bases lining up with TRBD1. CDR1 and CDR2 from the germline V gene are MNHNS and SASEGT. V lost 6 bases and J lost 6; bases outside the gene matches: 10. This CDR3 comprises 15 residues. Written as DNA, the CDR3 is TGTGCCAGCAGAATTTCCGGGACAGGGGTTCATGGCTACACCTTC. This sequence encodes CASRISGTGVHGYTF.

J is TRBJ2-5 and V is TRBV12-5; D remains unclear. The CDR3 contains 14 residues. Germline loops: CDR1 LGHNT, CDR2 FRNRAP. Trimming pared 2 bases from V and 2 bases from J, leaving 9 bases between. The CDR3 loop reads CASGLRLQQETQYF. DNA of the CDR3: TGTGCTAGTGGTTTGCGACTCCAACAAGAGACCCAGTACTTC.